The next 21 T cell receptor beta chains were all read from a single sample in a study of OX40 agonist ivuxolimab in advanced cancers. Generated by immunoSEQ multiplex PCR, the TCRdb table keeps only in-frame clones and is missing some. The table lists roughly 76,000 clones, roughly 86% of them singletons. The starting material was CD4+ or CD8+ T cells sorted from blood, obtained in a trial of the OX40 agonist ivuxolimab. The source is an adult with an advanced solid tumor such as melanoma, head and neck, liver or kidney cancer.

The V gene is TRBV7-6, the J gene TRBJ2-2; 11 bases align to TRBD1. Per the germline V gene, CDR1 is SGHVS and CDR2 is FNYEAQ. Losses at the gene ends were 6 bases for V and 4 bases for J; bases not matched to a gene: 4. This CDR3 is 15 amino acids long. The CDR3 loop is CASSRGQGATGELFF. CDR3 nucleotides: TGTGCCAGCAGTCGTGGACAGGGGGCCACCGGGGAGCTGTTTTTT.

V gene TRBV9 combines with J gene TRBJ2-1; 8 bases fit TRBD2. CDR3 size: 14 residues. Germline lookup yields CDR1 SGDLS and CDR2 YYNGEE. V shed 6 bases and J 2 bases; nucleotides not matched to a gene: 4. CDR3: CASTSGGAYNEQFF. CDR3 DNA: TGTGCCAGCACCTCGGGGGGGGCCTACAATGAGCAGTTCTTC.

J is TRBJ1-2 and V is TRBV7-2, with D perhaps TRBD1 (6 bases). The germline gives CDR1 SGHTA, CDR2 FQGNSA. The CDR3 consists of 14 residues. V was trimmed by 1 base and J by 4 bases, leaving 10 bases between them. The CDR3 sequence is CASSLGRGGYGYTF. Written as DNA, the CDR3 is TGTGCCAGCAGCTTAGGTAGAGGGGGCTATGGCTACACCTTC. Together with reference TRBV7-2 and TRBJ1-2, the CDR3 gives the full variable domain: GAGVSQSPSNKVTEKGKDVELRCDPISGHTALYWYRQSLGQGLEFLIYFQGNSAPDKSGLPSDRFSAERTGGSVSTLTIQRTQQEDSAVYLCASSLGRGGYGYTFGSGTRLTVV.

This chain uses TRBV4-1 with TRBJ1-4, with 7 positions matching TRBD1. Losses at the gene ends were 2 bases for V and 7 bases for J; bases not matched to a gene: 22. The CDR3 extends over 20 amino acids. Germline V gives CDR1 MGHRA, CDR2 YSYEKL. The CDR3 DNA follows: TGCGCCAGCAGCCAACCGCTCGGGACAGCCCGAGAGGTGGTAATTGAAAAACTGTTTTTT. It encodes CASSQPLGTAREVVIEKLFF.

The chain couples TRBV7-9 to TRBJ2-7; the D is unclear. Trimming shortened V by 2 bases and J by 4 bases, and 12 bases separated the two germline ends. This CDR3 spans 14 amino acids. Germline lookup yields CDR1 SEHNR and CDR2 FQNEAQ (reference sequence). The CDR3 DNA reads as TGTGCCAGCAGCTTAAACCGGGCTGGATACGAGCAGTACTTC. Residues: CASSLNRAGYEQYF.

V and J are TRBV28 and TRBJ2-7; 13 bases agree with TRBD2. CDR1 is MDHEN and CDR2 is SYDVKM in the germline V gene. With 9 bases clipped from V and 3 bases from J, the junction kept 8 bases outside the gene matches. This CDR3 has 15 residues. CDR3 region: CASTLAGGPVYEQYF. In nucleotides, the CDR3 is TGTGCCAGTACACTAGCGGGGGGGCCAGTCTACGAGCAGTACTTC. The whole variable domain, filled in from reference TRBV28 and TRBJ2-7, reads DVKVTQSSRYLVKRTGEKVFLECVQDMDHENMFWYRQDPGLGLRLIYFSYDVKMKEKGDIPEGYSVSREKKERFSLILESASTNQTSMYLCASTLAGGPVYEQYFGPGTRLTVT.

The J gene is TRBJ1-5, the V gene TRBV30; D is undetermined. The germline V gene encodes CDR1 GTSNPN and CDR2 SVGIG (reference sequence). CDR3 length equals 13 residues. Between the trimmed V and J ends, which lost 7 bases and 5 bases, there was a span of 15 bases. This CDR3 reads CASAGGGDQPQHF. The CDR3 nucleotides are TGTGCCTCAGCCGGAGGAGGCGATCAGCCCCAGCATTTT.

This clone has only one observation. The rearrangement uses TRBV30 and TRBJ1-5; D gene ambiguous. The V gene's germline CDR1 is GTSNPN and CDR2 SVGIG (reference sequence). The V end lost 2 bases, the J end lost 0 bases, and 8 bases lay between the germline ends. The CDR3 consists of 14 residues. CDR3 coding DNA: TGTGCCTGGAGTTACGGGAGTAGCAATCAGCCCCAGCATTTT. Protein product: CAWSYGSSNQPQHF.

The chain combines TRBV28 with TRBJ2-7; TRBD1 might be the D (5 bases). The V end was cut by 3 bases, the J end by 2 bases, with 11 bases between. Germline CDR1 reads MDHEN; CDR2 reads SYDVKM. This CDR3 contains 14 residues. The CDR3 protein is CASSFPGRAYEQYF. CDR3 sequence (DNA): TGTGCCAGCAGTTTCCCAGGGCGAGCCTACGAGCAGTACTTC.

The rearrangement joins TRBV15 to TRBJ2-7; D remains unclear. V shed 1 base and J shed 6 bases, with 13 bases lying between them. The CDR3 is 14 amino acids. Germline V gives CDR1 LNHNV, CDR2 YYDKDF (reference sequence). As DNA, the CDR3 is TGTGCCACCAGCAGAGTTTCGGCCGCCGCCGAGCAGTACTTC. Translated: CATSRVSAAAEQYF.

Here the CDR3 DNA reads TGTGCCAGCAGTGTGGGGGGTCCCTTAGCGGGCTACTACAATGAGCAGTTCTTC. Its protein product is CASSVGGPLAGYYNEQFF. The chain employs TRBV6-1 and TRBJ2-1; TRBD2 agrees at 7 bases. V gave up 4 bases and J gave up 3 bases; unmatched junction bases: 15. Germline V gene data show CDR1 as MNHNS and CDR2 as SASEGT. This CDR3 comprises 18 residues.

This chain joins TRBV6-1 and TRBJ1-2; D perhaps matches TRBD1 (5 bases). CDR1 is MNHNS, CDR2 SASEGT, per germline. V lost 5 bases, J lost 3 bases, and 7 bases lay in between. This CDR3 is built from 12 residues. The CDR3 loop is CASSRGYYGYTF. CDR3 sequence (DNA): TGTGCCAGCAGTCGGGGGTACTATGGCTACACCTTC.

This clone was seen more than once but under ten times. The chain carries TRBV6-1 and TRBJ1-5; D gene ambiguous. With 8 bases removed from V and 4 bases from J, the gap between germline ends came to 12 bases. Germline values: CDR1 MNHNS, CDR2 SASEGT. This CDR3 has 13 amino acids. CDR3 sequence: CASVRRSNQPQHF. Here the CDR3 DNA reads TGTGCCAGCGTCCGACGATCTAATCAGCCCCAGCATTTT.

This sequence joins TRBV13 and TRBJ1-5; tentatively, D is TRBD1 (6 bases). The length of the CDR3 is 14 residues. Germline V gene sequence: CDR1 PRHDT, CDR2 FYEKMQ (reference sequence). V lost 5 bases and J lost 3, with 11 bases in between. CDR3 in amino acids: CASSQGHINQPQHF. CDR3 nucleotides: TGTGCCAGCAGCCAGGGACACATCAATCAGCCCCAGCATTTT.

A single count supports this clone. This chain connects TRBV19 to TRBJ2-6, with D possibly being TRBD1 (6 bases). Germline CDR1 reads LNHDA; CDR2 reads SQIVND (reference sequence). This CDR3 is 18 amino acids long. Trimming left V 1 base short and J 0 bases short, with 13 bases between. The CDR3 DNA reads TGTGCCAGTAGTATAGGTCCACAGGGATTCTCTGGGGCCAACGTCCTGACTTTC. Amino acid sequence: CASSIGPQGFSGANVLTF.

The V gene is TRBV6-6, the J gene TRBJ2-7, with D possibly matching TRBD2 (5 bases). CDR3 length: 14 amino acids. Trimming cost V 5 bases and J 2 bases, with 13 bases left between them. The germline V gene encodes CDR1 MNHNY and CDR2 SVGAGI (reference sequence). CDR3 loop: CASSKLDGTYEQYF. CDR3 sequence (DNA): TGTGCCAGCAGTAAGTTGGACGGGACCTACGAGCAGTACTTC.

The CDR3 spells CASSEARQEITYEQYF. The CDR3 bases are TGTGCCAGCTCAGAAGCCCGACAGGAGATCACCTACGAGCAGTACTTC. This chain links TRBV18 with TRBJ2-7; perhaps TRBD1 as D (6 bases). The CDR3 is made up of 16 amino acids. The V end was cut by 5 bases, the J end by 2 bases, with 19 bases between. CDR1 and CDR2 from the germline V gene are KGHSH and LQKENI.

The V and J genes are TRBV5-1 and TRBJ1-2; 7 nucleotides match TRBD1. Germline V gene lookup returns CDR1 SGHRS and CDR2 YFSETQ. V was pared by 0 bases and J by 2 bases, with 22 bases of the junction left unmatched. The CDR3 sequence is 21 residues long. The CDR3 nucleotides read TGCGCCAGCAGCTTGGACGCAGACGCAGGGGGACTGGTCGGGGCAAACTATGGCTACACCTTC. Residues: CASSLDADAGGLVGANYGYTF.

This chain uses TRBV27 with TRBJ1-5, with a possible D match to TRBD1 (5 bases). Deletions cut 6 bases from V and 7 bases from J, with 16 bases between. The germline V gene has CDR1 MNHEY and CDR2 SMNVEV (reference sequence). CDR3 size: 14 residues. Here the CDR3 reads CASRSTGRGQPQHF. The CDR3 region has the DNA TGTGCCAGCAGATCCACGGGTCGGGGGCAGCCCCAGCATTTT.

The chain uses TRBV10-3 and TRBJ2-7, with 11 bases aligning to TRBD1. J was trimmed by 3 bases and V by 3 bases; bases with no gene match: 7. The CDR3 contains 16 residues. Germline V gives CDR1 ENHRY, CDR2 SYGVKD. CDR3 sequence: CAISDQRGTGGYEQYF. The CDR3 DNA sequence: TGTGCCATCAGTGACCAACGAGGGACAGGGGGCTACGAGCAGTACTTC.

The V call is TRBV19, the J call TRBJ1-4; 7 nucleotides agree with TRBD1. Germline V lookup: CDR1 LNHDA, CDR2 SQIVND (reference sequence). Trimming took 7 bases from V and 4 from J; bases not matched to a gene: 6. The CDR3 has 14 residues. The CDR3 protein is CASTRQGNNEKLFF. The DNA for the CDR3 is TGTGCCAGTACACGACAGGGAAATAATGAAAAACTGTTTTTT.